This TCR beta chain was captured by sequencing in a study of post-analysis software for immune sequencing data. Study information: Included courses were relapsing-remitting and secondary progressive multiple sclerosis; progressive-relapsing multiple sclerosis was also included. Study-wide results and limits: Controls showed lower frequencies than patients for 4 or 5 TRBV segments, and TRBV5-6, TRBV5-1 and TRBV20-1 were among these. Compared with controls, patients showed significantly lower normalized Chao1 diversity. Same-batch samples co-clustered strongly by F measure.

This clonotype showed up just once. Its antigen is unknown. Germline-derived CDR1 and CDR2 are SNHLY and FYNNEI. The CDR3 is 14 amino acids. With 6 bases clipped from V and 7 bases from J, the junction kept 8 bases outside the gene matches. Built from TCR beta cDNA, the libraries had unique molecular identifiers in them. T cells, roughly 1 to 10 million of them, yielded some 510,000 cDNA molecules. TCRdb re-called the PCR reads through MiXCR, storing one row per CDR3 protein. The sample lists about 680,000 distinct CDR3 sequences, 55% to 70% seen once, with approximately 11% in the top ten. This rearrangement joins TRBV2 to TRBJ1-5, with 8 bases matching TRBD1. The sample taken for sequencing was blood. The receptor was isolated from a girl under 10 years old with multiple sclerosis. CDR3 loop: CASRPQGAGQPQHF. Written as DNA, the CDR3 is TGTGCCAGCAGGCCTCAGGGGGCCGGGCAGCCCCAGCATTTT.